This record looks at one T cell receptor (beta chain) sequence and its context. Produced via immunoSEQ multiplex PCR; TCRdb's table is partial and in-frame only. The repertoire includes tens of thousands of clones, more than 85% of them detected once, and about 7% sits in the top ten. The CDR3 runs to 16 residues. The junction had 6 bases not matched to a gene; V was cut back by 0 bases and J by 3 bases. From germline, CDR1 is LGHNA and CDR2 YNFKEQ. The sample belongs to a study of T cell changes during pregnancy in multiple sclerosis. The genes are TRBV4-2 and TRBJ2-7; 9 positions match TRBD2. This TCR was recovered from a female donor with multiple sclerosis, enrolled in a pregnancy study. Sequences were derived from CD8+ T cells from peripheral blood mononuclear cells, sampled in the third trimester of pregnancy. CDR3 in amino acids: CASSQDYSSGSYEQYF. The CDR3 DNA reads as TGTGCCAGCAGCCAAGATTATAGTAGCGGGAGCTACGAGCAGTACTTC.